The clone carrying this T cell receptor beta chain was seen more than once but under ten times. The antigen remains undetermined. Attachment of unique molecular identifiers to individual cDNA molecules was performed. TCRdb re-derived calls from the 5' RACE reads in MiXCR, one entry per CDR3 protein. The sample carries tens of thousands of distinct CDR3 sequences, roughly 6% recorded once. The data belong to a study of early T cells in non-severe SARS-CoV-2 infection. Study-wide context: Sequencing of unsorted whole blood was done on bulk RNA, leaving chains unpaired. Study findings and constraints: The VDJdb matching leaned toward anti-spike CD8 responses and overlooked private and CD4 specificities.

Germline CDR1 and CDR2: SEHNR and FQNEAQ (reference sequence). The CDR3 totals 13 residues. Deletions cut 3 bases from V and 3 bases from J, with 6 bases between. Sample: whole blood. The J gene is TRBJ2-1, the V gene TRBV7-9; D is uncertain. This clonotype was obtained from an adult who was a healthcare worker with PCR-confirmed SARS-CoV-2 infection or an uninfected control (not recorded which). This CDR3 reads CASSLADYNEQFF. The CDR3, as DNA: TGTGCCAGCAGCTTGGCGGACTACAATGAGCAGTTCTTC.